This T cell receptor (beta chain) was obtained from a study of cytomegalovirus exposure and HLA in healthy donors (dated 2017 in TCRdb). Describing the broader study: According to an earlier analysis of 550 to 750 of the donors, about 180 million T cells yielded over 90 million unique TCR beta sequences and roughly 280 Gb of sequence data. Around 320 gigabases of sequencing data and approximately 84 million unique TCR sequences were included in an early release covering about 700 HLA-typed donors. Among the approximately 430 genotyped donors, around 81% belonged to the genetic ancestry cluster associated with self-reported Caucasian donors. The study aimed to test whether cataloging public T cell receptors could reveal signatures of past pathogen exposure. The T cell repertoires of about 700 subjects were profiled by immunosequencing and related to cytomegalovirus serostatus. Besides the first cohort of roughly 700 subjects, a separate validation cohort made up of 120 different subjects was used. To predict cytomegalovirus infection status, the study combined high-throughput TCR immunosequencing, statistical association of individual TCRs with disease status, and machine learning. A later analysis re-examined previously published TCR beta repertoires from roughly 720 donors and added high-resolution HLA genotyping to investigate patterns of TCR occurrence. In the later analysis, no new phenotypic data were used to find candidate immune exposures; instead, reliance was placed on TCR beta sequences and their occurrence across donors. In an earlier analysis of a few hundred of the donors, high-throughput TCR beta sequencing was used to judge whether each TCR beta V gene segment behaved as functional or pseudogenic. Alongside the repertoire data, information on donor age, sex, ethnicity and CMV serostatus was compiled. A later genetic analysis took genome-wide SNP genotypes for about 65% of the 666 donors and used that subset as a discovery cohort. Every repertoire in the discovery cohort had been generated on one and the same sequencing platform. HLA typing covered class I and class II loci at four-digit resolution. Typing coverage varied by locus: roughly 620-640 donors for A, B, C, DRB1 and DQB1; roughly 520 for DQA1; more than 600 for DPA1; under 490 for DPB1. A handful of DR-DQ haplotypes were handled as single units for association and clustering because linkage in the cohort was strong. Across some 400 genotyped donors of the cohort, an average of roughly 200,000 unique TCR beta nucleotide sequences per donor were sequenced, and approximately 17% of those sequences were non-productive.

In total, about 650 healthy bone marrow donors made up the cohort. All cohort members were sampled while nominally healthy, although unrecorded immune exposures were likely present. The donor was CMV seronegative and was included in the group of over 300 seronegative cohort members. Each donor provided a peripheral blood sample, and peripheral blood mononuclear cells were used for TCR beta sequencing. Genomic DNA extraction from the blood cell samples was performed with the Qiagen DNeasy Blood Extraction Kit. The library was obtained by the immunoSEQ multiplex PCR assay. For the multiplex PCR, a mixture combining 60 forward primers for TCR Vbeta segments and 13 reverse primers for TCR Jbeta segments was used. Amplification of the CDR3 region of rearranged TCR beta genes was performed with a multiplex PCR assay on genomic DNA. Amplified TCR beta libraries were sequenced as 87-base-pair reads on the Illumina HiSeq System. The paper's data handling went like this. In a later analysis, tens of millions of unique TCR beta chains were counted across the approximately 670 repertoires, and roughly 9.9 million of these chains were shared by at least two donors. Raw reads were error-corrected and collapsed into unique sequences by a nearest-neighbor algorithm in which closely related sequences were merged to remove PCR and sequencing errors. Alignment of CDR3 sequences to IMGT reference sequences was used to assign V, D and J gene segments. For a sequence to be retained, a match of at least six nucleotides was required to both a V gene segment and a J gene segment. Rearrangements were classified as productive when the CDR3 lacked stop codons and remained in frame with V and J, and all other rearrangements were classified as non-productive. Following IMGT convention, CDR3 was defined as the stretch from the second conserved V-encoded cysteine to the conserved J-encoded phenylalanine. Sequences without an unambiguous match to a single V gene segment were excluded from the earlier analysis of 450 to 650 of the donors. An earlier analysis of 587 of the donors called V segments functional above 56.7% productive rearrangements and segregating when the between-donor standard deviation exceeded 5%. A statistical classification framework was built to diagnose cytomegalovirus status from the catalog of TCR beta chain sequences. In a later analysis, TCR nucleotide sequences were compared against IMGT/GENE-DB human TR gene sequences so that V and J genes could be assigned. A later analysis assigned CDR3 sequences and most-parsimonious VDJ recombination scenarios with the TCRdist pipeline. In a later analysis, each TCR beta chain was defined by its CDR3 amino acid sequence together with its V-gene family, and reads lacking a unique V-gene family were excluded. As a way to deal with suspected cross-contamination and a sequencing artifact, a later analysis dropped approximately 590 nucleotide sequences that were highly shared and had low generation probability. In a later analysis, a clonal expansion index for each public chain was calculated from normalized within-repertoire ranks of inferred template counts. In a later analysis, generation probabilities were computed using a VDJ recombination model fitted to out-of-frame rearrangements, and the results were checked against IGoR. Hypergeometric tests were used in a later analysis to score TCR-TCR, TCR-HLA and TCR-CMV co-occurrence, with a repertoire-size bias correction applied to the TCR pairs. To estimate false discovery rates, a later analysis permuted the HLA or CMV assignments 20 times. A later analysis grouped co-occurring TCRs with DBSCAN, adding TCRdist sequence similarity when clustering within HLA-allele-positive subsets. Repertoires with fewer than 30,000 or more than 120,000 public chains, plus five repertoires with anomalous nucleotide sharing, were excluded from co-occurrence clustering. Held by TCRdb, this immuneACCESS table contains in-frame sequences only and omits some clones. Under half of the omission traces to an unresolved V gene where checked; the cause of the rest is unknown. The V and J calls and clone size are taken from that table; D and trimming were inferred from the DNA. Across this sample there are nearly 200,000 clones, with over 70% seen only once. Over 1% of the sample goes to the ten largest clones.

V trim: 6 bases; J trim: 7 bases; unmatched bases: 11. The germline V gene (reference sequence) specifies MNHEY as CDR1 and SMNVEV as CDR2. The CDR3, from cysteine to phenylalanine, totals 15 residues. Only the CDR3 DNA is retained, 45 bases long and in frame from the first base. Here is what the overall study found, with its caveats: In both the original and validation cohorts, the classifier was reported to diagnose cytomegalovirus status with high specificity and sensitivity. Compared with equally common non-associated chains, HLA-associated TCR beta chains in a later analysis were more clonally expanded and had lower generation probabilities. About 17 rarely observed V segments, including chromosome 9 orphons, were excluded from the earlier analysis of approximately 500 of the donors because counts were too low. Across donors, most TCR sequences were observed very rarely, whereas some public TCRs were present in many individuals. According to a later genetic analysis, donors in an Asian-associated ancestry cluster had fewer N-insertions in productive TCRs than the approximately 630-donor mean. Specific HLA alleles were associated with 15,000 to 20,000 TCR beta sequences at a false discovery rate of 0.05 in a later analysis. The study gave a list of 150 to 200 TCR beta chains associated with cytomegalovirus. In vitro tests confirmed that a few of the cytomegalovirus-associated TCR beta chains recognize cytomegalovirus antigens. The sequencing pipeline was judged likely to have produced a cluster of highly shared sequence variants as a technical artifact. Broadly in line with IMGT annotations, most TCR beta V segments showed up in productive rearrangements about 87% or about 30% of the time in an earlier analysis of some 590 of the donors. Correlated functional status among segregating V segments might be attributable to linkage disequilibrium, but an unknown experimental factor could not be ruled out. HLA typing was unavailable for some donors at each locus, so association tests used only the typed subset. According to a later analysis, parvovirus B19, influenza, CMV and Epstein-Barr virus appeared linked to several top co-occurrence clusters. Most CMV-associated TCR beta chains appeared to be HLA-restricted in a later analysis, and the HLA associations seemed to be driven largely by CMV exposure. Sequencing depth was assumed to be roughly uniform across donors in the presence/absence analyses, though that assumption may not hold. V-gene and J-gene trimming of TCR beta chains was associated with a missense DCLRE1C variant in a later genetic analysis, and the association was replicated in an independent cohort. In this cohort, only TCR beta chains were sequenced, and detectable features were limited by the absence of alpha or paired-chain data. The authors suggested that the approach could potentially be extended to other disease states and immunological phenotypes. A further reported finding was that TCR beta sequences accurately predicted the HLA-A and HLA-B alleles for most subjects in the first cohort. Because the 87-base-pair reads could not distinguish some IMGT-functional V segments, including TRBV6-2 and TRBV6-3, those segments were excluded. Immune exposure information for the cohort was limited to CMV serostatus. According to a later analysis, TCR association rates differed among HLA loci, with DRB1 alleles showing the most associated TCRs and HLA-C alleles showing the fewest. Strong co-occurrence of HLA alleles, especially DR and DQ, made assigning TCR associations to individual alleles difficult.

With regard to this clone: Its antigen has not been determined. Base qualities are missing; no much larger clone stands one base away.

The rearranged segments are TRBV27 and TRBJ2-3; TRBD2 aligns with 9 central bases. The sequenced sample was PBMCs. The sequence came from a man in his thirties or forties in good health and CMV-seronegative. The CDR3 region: CASSPQPGLAYTQYF. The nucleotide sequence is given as TGTGCCAGCAGCCCCCAACCGGGACTAGCCTATACGCAGTATTTT.